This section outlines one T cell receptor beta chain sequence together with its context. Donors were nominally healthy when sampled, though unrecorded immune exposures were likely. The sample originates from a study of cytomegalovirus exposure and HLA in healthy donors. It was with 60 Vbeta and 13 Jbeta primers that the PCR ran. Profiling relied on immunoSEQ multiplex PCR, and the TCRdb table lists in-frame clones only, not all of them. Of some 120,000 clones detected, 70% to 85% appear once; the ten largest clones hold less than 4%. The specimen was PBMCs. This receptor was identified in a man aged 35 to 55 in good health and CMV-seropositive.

This chain's CDR3 is CASSIIGSGEKLFF. Here the CDR3 DNA reads TGTGCCAGTAGTATAATCGGGAGCGGCGAAAAACTGTTTTTT. The rearrangement uses TRBV19 and TRBJ1-4; D uncertain. Germline lookup yields CDR1 LNHDA and CDR2 SQIVND (reference sequence). This CDR3 has 14 residues. V was shortened by 2 bases and J by 8 bases, with 12 bases between the two germline ends.